The source of this T cell receptor beta chain is a study of T cell clonotyping in hematopoietic cell transplantation. About the study: Recipient samples before transplant were obtained post-cytoreduction. The study's findings and limits: Few recipient clonotypes overlapped donors; over 95% were de novo at given depth. Pathologically expanded recipient clonotypes increased progressively from day 30 to day 180 as diversity fell.

Details on this clone: Its target is unknown.

V dropped 4 bases and J dropped 1 base, with 7 bases sitting between them. This CDR3 region has 12 residues. Per germline, CDR1 SQVTM and CDR2 ANQGSEA. Time point defined: recipient sample about 28 days before transplant, after cytoreduction. Blood collection times were about day -28 and days 30, 100, 180 posttransplant. This table comes from immunoSEQ multiplex PCR, and its TCRdb copy is limited to in-frame clones, with some not included. The table has some 35,000 clones, approximately 95% seen once. Sequenced material: peripheral blood mononuclear cells, taken before stem cell transplant. This rearrangement joins TRBV29-1 to TRBJ1-1; tentative D call: TRBD1 (5 bases). The clonotype was recovered from a man in his forties or fifties with chronic myeloid leukemia. Some clones in this sample may be carry-over from other donors' samples. The CDR3 reads CSVGRGNTEAFF. In DNA, the CDR3 is TGCAGCGTTGGAAGGGGGAACACTGAAGCTTTCTTT.